This record looks at one T cell receptor (beta chain) sequence and its context. This clone's antigen is unknown. There are no base qualities to consult, and no much larger clone falls within one base. This sample was included in a study of T-cell reconstitution after alpha-beta-depleted transplantation in children (dated by TCRdb to about 2016). Background on the whole study: The study quantitatively tracked T-cell immune reconstitution after TCRalphabeta/CD19-depleted allogeneic hematopoietic cell transplantation in children using TCR repertoire profiling.

As encoded in the germline V gene, CDR1 is SGDLS while CDR2 is YYNGEE. V and J lose 7 bases and 2 bases, and a span of 13 bases separates them. CDR3 length: 14 amino acids, cysteine to phenylalanine. The retained sequence is limited to the CDR3, 42 bases, with the frame set at the first base. Receptor amplification or capture employed PCR. Sequencing instrument: Illumina HiSeq 2500. TCR library preparation used molecular barcoding, with unique molecular identifiers applied to normalize quantification of the TCRbeta repertoire. TCRdb passed the public sequencing reads through fastp at Q25 and MiXCR, retaining productive beta sequences. Rows with one shared CDR3 protein collapse into an entry with the most common genes and DNA. A total of about 460,000 distinct CDR3 sequences appear in this sample, approximately 13% of them only once. 5% to 6% of the sample rests with the top ten.

Recombination linked TRBV9 to TRBJ2-1; the D gene remains uncertain. This clonotype was sampled from a human donor who donated a stem cell graft to a child with combined immunodeficiency. Sequenced here: PBMCs from the stem cell graft donor, sampled from the stem cell graft. Read as DNA, the sequence is TGTGCCAGCGCCCGGGCAGGAACCTACAATGAGCAGTTCTTC. It encodes CASARAGTYNEQFF.